This T cell receptor beta chain was profiled in a study of blood T cell repertoires in COVID-19. Across the study: The United States, Italy and Spain were the sources of the acute and convalescent COVID-19 samples. T cells, B-cell-depleted T cells, or PBMCs provided the cDNA or gDNA that served as material.

Trimming took 7 bases from V and 10 from J, leaving 14 bases between them. The CDR3 has 12 residues. From germline, CDR1 is MNHEY and CDR2 SVGAGI. Source study methods: For nucleated cells, counts were estimated from reference gene primer amplification. The assay was immunoSEQ multiplex PCR, and TCRdb's table has in-frame clones only and misses some. D and trimming were read from the DNA, whereas the V and J calls and clone size are those reported in that table. The data contain some 200,000 clones, about 92% of them singletons. The chain employs TRBV6-5 and TRBJ2-1, with D maybe TRBD2 (6 bases). This TCR was sampled from a man under 40 with acute or convalescent COVID-19. The specimen was peripheral blood. The CDR3 sequence is CASKILSGEQFF. CDR3 nucleotide sequence: TGTGCCAGCAAGATATTGAGCGGGGAGCAGTTCTTC.